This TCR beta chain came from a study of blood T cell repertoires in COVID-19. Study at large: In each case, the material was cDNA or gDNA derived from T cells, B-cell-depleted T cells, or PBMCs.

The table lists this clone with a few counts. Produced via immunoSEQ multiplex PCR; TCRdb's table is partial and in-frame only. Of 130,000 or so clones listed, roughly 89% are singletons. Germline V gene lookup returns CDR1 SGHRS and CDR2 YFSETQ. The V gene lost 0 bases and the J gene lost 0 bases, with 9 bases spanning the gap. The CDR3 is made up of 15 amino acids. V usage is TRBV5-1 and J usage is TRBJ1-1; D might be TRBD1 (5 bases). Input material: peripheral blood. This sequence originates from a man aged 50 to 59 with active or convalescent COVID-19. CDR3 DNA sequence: TGCGCCAGCAGCTTGGCGGGGGTCATGAACACTGAAGCTTTCTTT. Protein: CASSLAGVMNTEAFF.